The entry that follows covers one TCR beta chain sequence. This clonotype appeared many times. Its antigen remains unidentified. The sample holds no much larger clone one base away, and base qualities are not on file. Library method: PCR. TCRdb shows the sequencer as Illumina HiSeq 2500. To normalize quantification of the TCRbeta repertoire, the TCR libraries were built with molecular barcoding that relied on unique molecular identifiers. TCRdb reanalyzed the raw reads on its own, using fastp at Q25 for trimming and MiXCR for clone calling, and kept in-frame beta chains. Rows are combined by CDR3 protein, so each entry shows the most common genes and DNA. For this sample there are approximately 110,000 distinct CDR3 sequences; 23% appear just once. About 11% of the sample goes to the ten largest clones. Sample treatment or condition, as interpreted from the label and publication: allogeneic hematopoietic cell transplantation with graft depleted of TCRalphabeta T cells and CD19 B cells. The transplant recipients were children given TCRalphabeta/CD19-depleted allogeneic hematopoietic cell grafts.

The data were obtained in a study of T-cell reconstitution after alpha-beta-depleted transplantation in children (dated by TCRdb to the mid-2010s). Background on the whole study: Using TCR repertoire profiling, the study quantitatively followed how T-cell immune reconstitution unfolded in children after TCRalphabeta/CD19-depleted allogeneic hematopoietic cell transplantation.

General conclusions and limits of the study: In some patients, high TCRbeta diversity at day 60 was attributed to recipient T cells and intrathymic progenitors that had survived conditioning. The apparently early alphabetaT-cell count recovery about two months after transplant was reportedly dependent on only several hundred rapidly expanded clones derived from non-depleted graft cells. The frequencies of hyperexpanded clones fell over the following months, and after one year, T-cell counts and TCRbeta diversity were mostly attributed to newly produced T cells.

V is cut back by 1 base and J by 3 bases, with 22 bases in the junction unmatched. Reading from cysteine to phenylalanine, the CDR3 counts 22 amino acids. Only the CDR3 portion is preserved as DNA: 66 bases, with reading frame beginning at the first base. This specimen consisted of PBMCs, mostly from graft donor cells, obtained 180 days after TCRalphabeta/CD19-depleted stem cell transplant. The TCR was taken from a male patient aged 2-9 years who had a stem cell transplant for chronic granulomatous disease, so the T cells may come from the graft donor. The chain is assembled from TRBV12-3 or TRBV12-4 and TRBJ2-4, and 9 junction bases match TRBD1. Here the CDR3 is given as CASSLVVGDRDWEYMGKNIQYF. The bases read TGTGCCAGCAGTTTAGTAGTCGGGGACAGGGATTGGGAGTATATGGGCAAAAACATTCAGTACTTC.